This TCR beta chain was obtained from a study of regulatory T cells in long-lasting Graves disease. Relying on iRepertoire HTBI primers and Arm-PCR of CDR3 regions, the team built TCR beta libraries. TCRdb re-called the multiplex PCR reads with MiXCR, one entry per CDR3 protein. This sample has a few hundred thousand distinct CDR3 sequences, with around 16% found just once. The ends were cut back, 5 bases at V and 2 bases at J, with 21 bases in the middle. The CDR3 runs to 16 residues. From germline, CDR1 is SQVTM and CDR2 ANQGSEA. The time point denotes: newly diagnosed GD, antithyroid drugs for less than 3 months. Generation of the TCR library employed RNA extracted from PBMCs. The sample was also linked to a second study, of T cells in Graves' hyperthyroidism and ophthalmopathy.

The chain couples TRBV29-1 to TRBJ2-5, with a possible D match to TRBD1 (6 bases). This sequence was found in a woman aged 40 to 49 with Graves disease. Sequences were derived from peripheral blood mononuclear cells (PBMCs), sampled at new diagnosis, from a patient treated with antithyroid drugs. The CDR3 sequence is CSVYGLGTLSQETQYF. DNA for the CDR3: TGCAGCGTTTACGGGTTAGGGACACTTTCACAAGAGACCCAGTACTTC.